The 27 T cell receptor beta chains below come from one sample, sequenced in a study of blood T cell repertoires in COVID-19. Measured with immunoSEQ multiplex PCR; TCRdb has only the in-frame clones, and not every one. The table lists approximately 72,000 clones, approximately 89% of them singletons, with under 40% in the top ten. Sequencing was carried out using peripheral blood. These receptors came from a woman older than 75 with active or convalescent COVID-19.

The V and J genes are TRBV27 and TRBJ2-2; 8 nucleotides line up with TRBD2. CDR1 and CDR2 (germline): MNHEY, SMNVEV (reference sequence). Trimming cost V 2 bases and J 1 base; bases outside gene matches: 0. This CDR3 is 15 amino acids long. CDR3 in amino acids: CASSLSGGNTGELFF. The CDR3 DNA sequence: TGTGCCAGCAGTTTAAGCGGGGGGAACACCGGGGAGCTGTTTTTT.

The chain employs TRBV11-2 and TRBJ2-7; TRBD1 matches 9 bases. Trimming took 4 bases from V and 2 from J; bases not matched to a gene: 9. The CDR3 runs 16 residues. Germline V gives CDR1 SGHAT, CDR2 FQNNGV. CDR3 loop: CASSWGLGDRAYEQYF. The CDR3, as DNA: TGTGCCAGCAGCTGGGGCTTGGGGGACAGGGCCTACGAGCAGTACTTC.

A single count supports this clone. The CDR3 region is CASSAGPIAYTF. The DNA for the CDR3 is TGTGCCAGCAGTGCAGGTCCGATTGCCTACACCTTC. The rearrangement uses TRBV6-2 or TRBV6-3 and TRBJ1-2; D unresolved. V shed 5 bases and J shed 10 bases, with 14 bases lying between them. The germline CDR1 and CDR2 sequences are MNHEY and SVGEGT. This CDR3 has 12 amino acids.

This chain uses TRBV3-1 (or the pseudogene TRBV3-2) with TRBJ2-2; 10 bases are shared with TRBD2. CDR3 length: 18 residues. Trimming cost V 7 bases and J 7 bases; bases outside gene matches: 18. Germline CDR1 is LGHDT and CDR2 is YNNKEL (reference sequence). DNA for the CDR3: TGTGCCAGCAATATAGGGAGGGAAGCGGGGGGGCTCAGCGGGGAGCTGTTTTTT. Translated, it gives CASNIGREAGGLSGELFF.

This sequence joins TRBV15 and TRBJ2-7, with 7 bases identical to TRBD1. This CDR3 spans 14 amino acids. The germline CDR1 and CDR2 sequences are LNHNV and YYDKDF (reference sequence). V lost 4 bases, J lost 3 bases, and 6 bases stayed unmatched. CDR3 residues: CATSKRQGYYEQYF. The CDR3 DNA sequence: TGTGCCACCAGCAAACGACAGGGTTACTACGAGCAGTACTTC.

CDR3 loop: CASGPGQAVDYGYTF. CDR3 bases: TGTGCTAGTGGACCCGGACAGGCGGTCGACTATGGCTACACCTTC. This chain joins TRBV12-5 and TRBJ1-2, with 7 bases matching TRBD1. With 6 bases clipped from V and 3 bases from J, the junction kept 10 bases outside the gene matches. CDR1 is LGHNT, CDR2 FRNRAP, per germline. The length of the CDR3 is 15 residues. Supplemented by reference TRBV12-5 and TRBJ1-2, the full variable domain reads DARVTQTPRHKVTEMGQEVTMRCQPILGHNTVFWYRQTMMQGLELLAYFRNRAPLDDSGMPKDRFSAEMPDATLATLKIQPSEPRDSAVYFCASGPGQAVDYGYTFGSGTRLTVV.

The gene calls are TRBV29-1 and TRBJ1-1; D may be TRBD1 (5 bases). This CDR3 spans 11 amino acids. Per germline, CDR1 SQVTM and CDR2 ANQGSEA. Trimming removed 2 bases at V and 11 bases at J, with 12 bases between. The CDR3 is CSVEMGREAFF. In DNA form, the CDR3 reads TGCAGCGTTGAAATGGGACGGGAGGCTTTCTTT.

The chain joins TRBV7-2 to TRBJ2-1; 16 nucleotides agree with TRBD2. V was clipped by 3 bases and J by 2 bases; unmatched bases: 7. Germline lookup yields CDR1 SGHTA and CDR2 FQGNSA. The CDR3 extends over 19 amino acids. Written as DNA, the CDR3 is TGTGCCAGCAGCTTCCCTGGGACTAGCGGGGGGGCGGCCTACAATGAGCAGTTCTTC. Translated, it gives CASSFPGTSGGAAYNEQFF.

The chain joins TRBV6-6 to TRBJ1-2, with a tentative D call TRBD1 (5 bases). Looked up from germline, CDR1 is MNHNY and CDR2 is SVGAGI (reference sequence). Trimming shortened V by 4 bases and J by 0 bases, and 12 bases separated the two germline ends. This CDR3 contains 15 residues. The CDR3 sequence is CASSLMVRANYGYTF. CDR3 coding DNA: TGTGCCAGCAGTTTAATGGTCAGGGCTAACTATGGCTACACCTTC.

The V call is TRBV5-1, the J call TRBJ2-5; perhaps TRBD2 as D (6 bases). Trimming removed 2 bases from V and 1 base from J, with 9 bases in between. CDR1 is SGHRS and CDR2 is YFSETQ in the germline V gene. The CDR3 has 14 amino acids. Here the CDR3 reads CASSFRGTQETQYF. The CDR3 nucleotides are TGCGCCAGCAGCTTTCGGGGGACCCAAGAGACCCAGTACTTC. Based on the CDR3 plus reference TRBV5-1 and TRBJ2-5, the full variable domain is KAGVTQTPRYLIKTRGQQVTLSCSPISGHRSVSWYQQTPGQGLQFLFEYFSETQRNKGNFPGRFSGRQFSNSRSEMNVSTLELGDSALYLCASSFRGTQETQYFGPGTRLLVL.

This clone came up once. The J gene is TRBJ1-4, the V gene TRBV7-9; D remains unclear. This CDR3 spans 12 amino acids. Germline V gene data show CDR1 as SEHNR and CDR2 as FQNEAQ (reference sequence). Deletions cut 5 bases from V and 11 bases from J, with 12 bases between. The CDR3 is CASSEIGEKLFF. In DNA, the CDR3 is TGTGCCAGCAGCGAGATTGGGGAGAAACTGTTTTTT.

This rearrangement joins TRBV9 to TRBJ2-5; D perhaps matches TRBD2 (6 bases). Trimming stripped 2 bases from V and 1 base from J, with 12 bases between. The CDR3 is made up of 15 amino acids. Looked up from germline, CDR1 is SGDLS and CDR2 is YYNGEE. CDR3 sequence: CASSVEGSIQETQYF. In DNA, the CDR3 is TGTGCCAGCAGCGTGGAGGGAAGTATCCAAGAGACCCAGTACTTC.

For the CDR3, the DNA is TGTGCCAGCAGCCCAGGGGTTCACTCAATCACCTCTGGAAACACCATATATTTT. Its translation is CASSPGVHSITSGNTIYF. The chain links TRBV7-9 to TRBJ1-3; a weak D match, TRBD1 (6 bases). Germline CDR1 and CDR2: SEHNR and FQNEAQ (reference sequence). The CDR3 totals 18 residues. V lost 5 bases to trimming and J lost 0 bases, with 20 bases between them.

The count of this clone is one. The J gene is TRBJ2-5, the V gene TRBV28, with D possibly being TRBD2 (5 bases). The V end lost 3 bases, the J end lost 2 bases, and 16 bases lay between the germline ends. The CDR3 sequence is 16 residues long. Per germline, CDR1 MDHEN and CDR2 SYDVKM. The CDR3 DNA reads TGTGCCAGCAGTTTTCAATCGGGATACCTACAAGAGACCCAGTACTTC. Translation: CASSFQSGYLQETQYF.

The J gene is TRBJ2-2, the V gene TRBV6-2 or TRBV6-3, with D possibly TRBD2 on 6 matching bases. The CDR3 has 18 residues. From germline, CDR1 is MNHEY and CDR2 SVGEGT. Trimming took 2 bases from V and 4 from J, leaving 20 bases between them. Written as DNA, the CDR3 is TGTGCCAGCAGTTACCGGGAGAAAGCCCCGGATAGCACCGGGGAGCTGTTTTTT. Residues: CASSYREKAPDSTGELFF.

This chain links TRBV7-6 with TRBJ2-3, with TRBD2 matching over 8 bases. The germline V gene has CDR1 SGHVS and CDR2 FNYEAQ. Trimming at V came to 2 bases and at J to 2 bases, leaving 3 bases not matched to a gene. This CDR3 contains 15 residues. CDR3 bases: TGTGCCAGCAGCTTATCACTAGCGGACACAGATACGCAGTATTTT. This encodes CASSLSLADTDTQYF. Full variable domain (remainder filled in from reference TRBV7-6 and TRBJ2-3): GAGVSQSPRYKVTKRGQDVALRCDPISGHVSLYWYRQALGQGPEFLTYFNYEAQQDKSGLPNDRFSAERPEGSISTLTIQRTEQRDSAMYRCASSLSLADTDTQYFGPGTRLTVL.

The rearrangement joins TRBV5-1 to TRBJ2-7; no clear D. The CDR3 is 14 residues long. CDR1 is SGHRS and CDR2 is YFSETQ in the germline V gene. V lost 0 bases to trimming and J lost 0 bases, with 7 bases between them. CDR3 coding DNA: TGCGCCAGCAGCTTGGGGCCGAACTCCTACGAGCAGTACTTC. This gives the protein CASSLGPNSYEQYF. The variable domain in full, completed from reference TRBV5-1 and TRBJ2-7, reads KAGVTQTPRYLIKTRGQQVTLSCSPISGHRSVSWYQQTPGQGLQFLFEYFSETQRNKGNFPGRFSGRQFSNSRSEMNVSTLELGDSALYLCASSLGPNSYEQYFGPGTRLTVT.

The chain uses TRBV6-5 and TRBJ1-3; D may be TRBD1 (6 bases). The CDR3 totals 16 residues. Germline V CDR1 and CDR2: MNHEY, SVGAGI. V was cut by 0 bases and J by 2 bases, with 11 bases left in between. CDR3 loop: CASSYSTGHAGNTIYF. Here the CDR3 DNA reads TGTGCCAGCAGTTACTCGACGGGACACGCTGGAAACACCATATATTTT.

This clone was detected once. V and J are TRBV3-1 (or the pseudogene TRBV3-2) and TRBJ1-1, with a possible D match to TRBD1 (6 bases). Trimming removed 1 base at V and 5 bases at J, with 14 bases between. This CDR3 comprises 15 residues. In germline, CDR1 is LGHDT, CDR2 YNNKEL (reference sequence). In DNA, the CDR3 is TGTGCCAGCAGCCAAGGGCGGGGGCAGGGGACTGAAGCTTTCTTT. It is translated as CASSQGRGQGTEAFF.

The rearrangement uses TRBV20-1 and TRBJ2-3; the match to TRBD2 covers 12 bases. Germline lookup yields CDR1 DFQATT and CDR2 SNEGSKA (reference sequence). This CDR3 spans 15 amino acids. With 3 bases clipped from V and 8 bases from J, the junction kept 9 bases outside the gene matches. The CDR3 is CSASLAGGVPGTQYF. CDR3 in DNA: TGCAGTGCTAGTCTAGCGGGGGGGGTCCCGGGTACGCAGTATTTT.

J is TRBJ2-1 and V is TRBV24-1; perhaps TRBD2 as D (6 bases). CDR1 KGHDR and CDR2 SFDVKD come from the germline V gene. This CDR3 has 13 residues. V was clipped by 5 bases and J by 11 bases, with 15 bases between them. CDR3 nucleotides: TGTGCCACCAGTGTAGGGACGGCGGGGAAGCAGTTCTTC. Residues: CATSVGTAGKQFF.

V is TRBV9 and J is TRBJ2-3, with D possibly being TRBD2 (7 bases). Germline loops: CDR1 SGDLS, CDR2 YYNGEE. V gave up 1 base and J gave up 2 bases, with 11 bases separating them. This CDR3 has 15 amino acids. This CDR3 is CASSVSGGATDTQYF. The CDR3 DNA reads as TGTGCCAGCAGCGTAAGTGGGGGGGCCACAGATACGCAGTATTTT.

The chain joins TRBV7-3 to TRBJ1-4; D remains ambiguous. V lost 1 base, J lost 7 bases, and 7 bases lay in between. Germline-derived CDR1 and CDR2 are SGHTA and FQGTGA. The CDR3 is 13 residues long. The CDR3 spells CASSLRHGEKLFF. The CDR3 DNA follows: TGTGCCAGCAGCTTAAGGCATGGTGAAAAACTGTTTTTT.

This clone was found once. This chain uses TRBV9 with TRBJ1-5; 7 bases agree with TRBD1. Trimming cost V 0 bases and J 5 bases; bases outside gene matches: 5. The CDR3 runs 15 residues. From germline, CDR1 is SGDLS and CDR2 YYNGEE. CDR3 nucleotides: TGTGCCAGCAGCGTAGGGGGACAGCCTTATCAGCCCCAGCATTTT. This translates into CASSVGGQPYQPQHF.

The J gene is TRBJ1-2, the V gene TRBV6-2 or TRBV6-3, with unresolved D. The CDR3 contains 14 residues. V shed 0 bases and J shed 8 bases, with 13 bases lying between them. The germline gives CDR1 MNHEY, CDR2 SVGEGT. The CDR3 sequence: CASSYSKLGRGYTF. The CDR3, as DNA: TGTGCCAGCAGTTACTCGAAGTTGGGGAGGGGCTACACCTTC.

The gene calls are TRBV18 and TRBJ2-1; 9 bases line up with TRBD2. The germline V gene has CDR1 KGHSH and CDR2 LQKENI. J was trimmed by 3 bases and V by 3 bases; bases with no gene match: 3. CDR3 length equals 15 residues. CDR3: CASSPSGGYYNEQFF. In DNA form, the CDR3 reads TGTGCCAGCTCACCTAGCGGGGGCTACTACAATGAGCAGTTCTTC.

This clone was found a few times. CDR3 bases: TGCGCCAGCAGCCAAGTACCGGACAGGGGGCAGCCCCAGCATTTT. It is translated as CASSQVPDRGQPQHF. The genes are TRBV4-3 and TRBJ1-5, with 10 bases aligning to TRBD1. The germline CDR1 and CDR2 sequences are LGHNA and YSLEER. The CDR3 is 15 residues long. The J segment lost 7 bases and the V segment lost 1 base, leaving 4 bases of the junction unmatched.